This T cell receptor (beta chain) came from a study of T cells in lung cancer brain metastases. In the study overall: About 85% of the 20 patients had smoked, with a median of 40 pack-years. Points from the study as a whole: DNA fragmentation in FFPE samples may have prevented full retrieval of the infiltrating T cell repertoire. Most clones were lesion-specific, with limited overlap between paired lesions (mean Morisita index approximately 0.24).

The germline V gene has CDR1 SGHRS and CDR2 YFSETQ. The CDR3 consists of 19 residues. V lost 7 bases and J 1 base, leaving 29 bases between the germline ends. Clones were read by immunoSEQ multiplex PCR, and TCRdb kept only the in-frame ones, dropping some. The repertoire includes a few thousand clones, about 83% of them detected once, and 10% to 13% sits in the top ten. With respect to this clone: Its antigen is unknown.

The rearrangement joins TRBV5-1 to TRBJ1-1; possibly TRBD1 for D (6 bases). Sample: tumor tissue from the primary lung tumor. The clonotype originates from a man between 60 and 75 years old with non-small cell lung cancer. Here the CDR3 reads CASSRVGQLSPPENTEAFF. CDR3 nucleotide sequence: TGCGCCAGCTCCCGGGTTGGACAGCTCAGTCCTCCAGAGAACACTGAAGCTTTCTTT.